These T cell receptor beta chains were read from a single sample in a study of glioma-infiltrating T cells. A single record per CDR3 protein comes from TCRdb applying MiXCR to the multiplex PCR reads. Found here are about 190,000 distinct CDR3 sequences, approximately 30% of them singletons; the top ten hold 20% to 25%. Sequenced material: glioma tissue, nonneoplastic brain tissue, or PBMCs (not recorded which). Source of these receptors: a human donor with low-grade glioma or glioblastoma, undergoing nonglioma brain surgery, or in good health (not recorded which). Each CDR3 is given with its conserved first and last residue. The D gene is left open where the match is weak. Clone size is stated in some rows and not others, as once, few, many or a class when expanded.

cdr3_aa: CASSRQGTNTEAFF
cdr3_nt: TGTGCCAGCAGTAGACAGGGGACGAACACTGAAGCTTTCTTT
clone_size: many
d_call: TRBD1
j_call: TRBJ1-1
v_call: TRBV27

cdr3_aa: CASSIGTGYGYTF
cdr3_nt: TGTGCCAGTAGTATCGGGACAGGGTATGGCTACACCTTC
clone_size: many
d_call: TRBD1
j_call: TRBJ1-2
v_call: TRBV19

cdr3_aa: CASSPGLGYNEQFF
cdr3_nt: TGTGCCAGCAGCCCCGGACTAGGCTACAATGAGCAGTTCTTC
clone_size: few
d_call: TRBD2
j_call: TRBJ2-1
v_call: TRBV7-9

cdr3_aa: CASKGADRGMYEQYF
cdr3_nt: TGTGCCAGCAAGGGGGCGGACAGGGGTATGTACGAGCAGTACTTC
clone_size: many
d_call: TRBD1
j_call: TRBJ2-7
v_call: TRBV6-1

cdr3_aa: CAAKGLAGDGDTQYF
cdr3_nt: TGTGCCGCCAAGGGACTAGCGGGAGACGGTGATACGCAGTATTTT
clone_size: many
d_call: TRBD2
j_call: TRBJ2-3
v_call: TRBV15

cdr3_aa: CASSTGTGFVQPQHF
cdr3_nt: TGTGCCAGCAGTACAGGGACAGGGTTCGTTCAGCCCCAGCATTTT
clone_size: once
d_call: TRBD1
j_call: TRBJ1-5
v_call: TRBV28

cdr3_aa: CASSYFVQNNQPQHF
cdr3_nt: TGTGCCAGCAGTTATTTCGTACAGAACAATCAGCCCCAGCATTTT
clone_size: many
d_call: .
j_call: TRBJ1-5
v_call: TRBV6-6

cdr3_aa: CASSLALRGGSEQYF
cdr3_nt: TGTGCCAGCAGCTTAGCGCTGAGGGGCGGGAGCGAGCAGTACTTC
clone_size: many
d_call: TRBD2
j_call: TRBJ2-7
v_call: TRBV7-2

cdr3_aa: CASSLGQGAVYEQYF
cdr3_nt: TGTGCCAGCAGCTTGGGACAGGGGGCCGTCTACGAGCAGTACTTC
clone_size: few
d_call: TRBD1
j_call: TRBJ2-7
v_call: TRBV7-3

cdr3_aa: CASSYFKTSGISSTDTQYF
cdr3_nt: TGTGCCAGCAGTTACTTTAAGACTAGCGGGATATCTAGCACAGATACGCAGTATTTT
clone_size: many
d_call: TRBD2
j_call: TRBJ2-3
v_call: TRBV6-6

cdr3_aa: CASSYSEHDTKYF
cdr3_nt: TGTGCCAGCAGTTACTCTGAACATGATACGAAGTATTTT
clone_size: .
d_call: .
j_call: TRBJ2-3
v_call: TRBV6-5

cdr3_aa: CSAPPGGLNTGELFF
cdr3_nt: TGCAGTGCTCCCCCCGGCGGGCTGAACACCGGGGAGCTGTTTTTT
clone_size: many
d_call: .
j_call: TRBJ2-2
v_call: TRBV20-1

cdr3_aa: CAWSRGASEDEQFF
cdr3_nt: TGTGCCTGGAGTAGGGGGGCTAGCGAGGATGAGCAGTTCTTC
clone_size: .
d_call: .
j_call: TRBJ2-1
v_call: TRBV30

cdr3_aa: CDSSYSRLAVYNEQSF
cdr3_nt: TGTGACAGCAGTTACTCCCGTCTAGCGGTATACAATGAGCAGTCCTTC
clone_size: .
d_call: TRBD2
j_call: TRBJ2-1
v_call: TRBV6-6

cdr3_aa: CASSFQGGGDTQYF
cdr3_nt: TGTGCCAGCAGTTTCCAGGGGGGAGGAGATACGCAGTATTTT
clone_size: many
d_call: .
j_call: TRBJ2-3
v_call: TRBV27

cdr3_aa: CSVPTGYYTYEQYF
cdr3_nt: TGCAGTGTCCCCACGGGCTACTACACCTACGAGCAGTACTTC
clone_size: many
d_call: .
j_call: TRBJ2-7
v_call: TRBV20-1

cdr3_aa: CASSQEDVYSGNTIYF
cdr3_nt: TGTGCCAGCAGCCAAGAGGACGTTTACTCTGGAAACACCATATATTTT
clone_size: once
d_call: .
j_call: TRBJ1-3
v_call: TRBV4-2

cdr3_aa: CASSPMSGRYEQYF
cdr3_nt: TGTGCCAGCAGTCCGATGAGCGGGAGGTACGAGCAGTACTTC
clone_size: .
d_call: TRBD2
j_call: TRBJ2-7
v_call: TRBV27

cdr3_aa: CASSVGTSGSNEQFF
cdr3_nt: TGCGCCAGCAGCGTCGGGACTAGCGGGAGCAATGAGCAGTTCTTC
clone_size: .
d_call: TRBD2
j_call: TRBJ2-1
v_call: TRBV5-1

cdr3_aa: CSVDGPVRSYNEQFF
cdr3_nt: TGCAGCGTTGATGGCCCGGTACGGTCCTACAATGAGCAGTTCTTC
clone_size: .
d_call: .
j_call: TRBJ2-1
v_call: TRBV29-1

cdr3_aa: CASSLGTDLSYEQYF
cdr3_nt: TGTGCCAGCAGCTTAGGGACGGACCTCTCCTACGAGCAGTACTTC
clone_size: .
d_call: .
j_call: TRBJ2-7
v_call: TRBV7-9

cdr3_aa: CASSSERAGQGNQPQHF
cdr3_nt: TGTGCCAGCAGTTCCGAACGAGCCGGACAGGGCAATCAGCCCCAGCATTTT
clone_size: many
d_call: TRBD1
j_call: TRBJ1-5
v_call: TRBV6-1

cdr3_aa: CASSSRESSYEQYF
cdr3_nt: TGTGCCAGCAGCTCCCGGGAGAGCTCCTACGAGCAGTACTTC
clone_size: few
d_call: .
j_call: TRBJ2-7
v_call: TRBV11-1

cdr3_aa: CASSFSRPLWDEQFF
cdr3_nt: TGTGCCAGCAGTTTCTCCAGGCCCCTGTGGGATGAGCAGTTCTTC
clone_size: many
d_call: .
j_call: TRBJ2-1
v_call: TRBV27

cdr3_aa: CSARELCPPLHF
cdr3_nt: TGCAGTGCTAGAGAACTGTGCCCACCCCTCCACTTT
clone_size: once
d_call: .
j_call: TRBJ1-6
v_call: TRBV20-1

cdr3_aa: CASSLGLAGLLSTDTQYF
cdr3_nt: TGCGCCAGCAGCTTGGGGCTAGCGGGGCTATTAAGCACAGATACGCAGTATTTT
clone_size: .
d_call: TRBD2
j_call: TRBJ2-3
v_call: TRBV5-1

cdr3_aa: CSAGGSLAGSGYNEQFF
cdr3_nt: TGCAGTGCTGGTGGGTCGCTAGCGGGGTCTGGTTACAATGAGCAGTTCTTC
clone_size: .
d_call: TRBD2
j_call: TRBJ2-1
v_call: TRBV20-1

cdr3_aa: CSALTSGGTDTQYF
cdr3_nt: TGCAGTGCACTAACTAGCGGGGGCACAGATACGCAGTATTTT
clone_size: many
d_call: TRBD2
j_call: TRBJ2-3
v_call: TRBV20-1

cdr3_aa: CASSLAPGSYEQYF
cdr3_nt: TGTGCCAGCAGCTTGGCCCCGGGCTCTTACGAGCAGTACTTC
clone_size: many
d_call: .
j_call: TRBJ2-7
v_call: TRBV7-2

cdr3_aa: CASSLLAGEKDTQYF
cdr3_nt: TGTGCCAGCAGCCTTCTAGCGGGAGAAAAAGATACGCAGTATTTT
clone_size: many
d_call: TRBD2
j_call: TRBJ2-3
v_call: TRBV6-1

cdr3_aa: CASSQETGGKQFF
cdr3_nt: TGCGCCAGCAGCCAAGAAACGGGGGGAAAGCAGTTCTTC
clone_size: few
d_call: TRBD2
j_call: TRBJ2-1
v_call: TRBV4-1

cdr3_aa: CASSLQRPPNYGYTF
cdr3_nt: TGTGCCAGCAGCTTGCAGCGTCCTCCAAACTATGGCTACACCTTC
clone_size: few
d_call: .
j_call: TRBJ1-2
v_call: TRBV5-5

cdr3_aa: CASSLSPQGSEQYF
cdr3_nt: TGTGCCAGCAGTTTATCGCCGCAGGGCTCCGAGCAGTACTTC
clone_size: many
d_call: .
j_call: TRBJ2-7
v_call: TRBV27

cdr3_aa: CSVGTGQGGNQPQHF
cdr3_nt: TGCAGCGTCGGCACGGGACAGGGCGGCAATCAGCCCCAGCATTTT
clone_size: few
d_call: TRBD1
j_call: TRBJ1-5
v_call: TRBV29-1

cdr3_aa: CVSSSPLEGHNEQFF
cdr3_nt: TGTGTTAGCAGTTCGCCACTAGAGGGTCACAATGAGCAGTTCTTC
clone_size: once
d_call: .
j_call: TRBJ2-1
v_call: TRBV6-2/TRBV6-3

cdr3_aa: CSARVAGGAYEQYF
cdr3_nt: TGCAGTGCTAGAGTGGCAGGGGGAGCCTACGAGCAGTACTTC
clone_size: .
d_call: TRBD1
j_call: TRBJ2-7
v_call: TRBV20-1

cdr3_aa: CASSVAGASYNEQFF
cdr3_nt: TGTGCCAGCAGCGTAGCGGGAGCATCCTACAATGAGCAGTTCTTC
clone_size: .
d_call: TRBD2
j_call: TRBJ2-1
v_call: TRBV7-3

cdr3_aa: CSARARGQYATDTQYF
cdr3_nt: TGCAGTGCTAGAGCTCGAGGACAGTACGCCACAGATACGCAGTATTTT
clone_size: many
d_call: .
j_call: TRBJ2-3
v_call: TRBV20-1

cdr3_aa: CSAAGGSLDEQYF
cdr3_nt: TGCAGTGCGGCGGGCGGGAGTCTTGACGAGCAGTACTTC
clone_size: few
d_call: TRBD2
j_call: TRBJ2-7
v_call: TRBV20-1

cdr3_aa: CVISGGGAEAFF
cdr3_nt: TGTGTCATCAGCGGTGGGGGCGCTGAAGCTTTCTTT
clone_size: .
d_call: .
j_call: TRBJ1-1
v_call: TRBV6-1

cdr3_aa: CASSYELGSYEQYF
cdr3_nt: TGTGCCAGCAGTTATGAACTAGGCTCCTACGAGCAGTACTTC
clone_size: few
d_call: .
j_call: TRBJ2-7
v_call: TRBV2

cdr3_aa: CASSQDPGLAGVLEQFF
cdr3_nt: TGTGCCAGCAGCCAAGATCCCGGACTAGCGGGAGTGCTTGAGCAGTTCTTC
clone_size: few
d_call: TRBD2
j_call: TRBJ2-1
v_call: TRBV4-2

cdr3_aa: CASSSSGTSYNEQFF
cdr3_nt: TGTGCCAGTAGCTCTTCGGGGACCTCCTACAATGAGCAGTTCTTC
clone_size: .
d_call: .
j_call: TRBJ2-1
v_call: TRBV19

cdr3_aa: CASSPVGGGTDTQYF
cdr3_nt: TGTGCCAGCAGTCCAGTCGGGGGAGGTACAGATACGCAGTATTTT
clone_size: many
d_call: .
j_call: TRBJ2-3
v_call: TRBV6-4

cdr3_aa: CASSPRPLNNEQFF
cdr3_nt: TGTGCCAGCAGTCCGCGTCCTTTGAACAATGAGCAGTTCTTC
clone_size: many
d_call: .
j_call: TRBJ2-1
v_call: TRBV6-1

cdr3_aa: CASSRDLLQAFF
cdr3_nt: TGTGCCAGCAGTCGGGACTTGTTGCAAGCTTTCTTT
clone_size: many
d_call: .
j_call: TRBJ1-1
v_call: TRBV6-2/TRBV6-3

cdr3_aa: CASSQPGLHYEQYF
cdr3_nt: TGTGCCAGCAGTCAGCCGGGACTGCACTACGAGCAGTACTTC
clone_size: many
d_call: .
j_call: TRBJ2-7
v_call: TRBV6-1

cdr3_aa: CASKPQGEGYGYTF
cdr3_nt: TGTGCCAGCAAACCCCAGGGTGAAGGGTATGGATACACCTTC
clone_size: .
d_call: .
j_call: TRBJ1-2
v_call: TRBV27

cdr3_aa: CASSFYICSARADREFSPLHF
cdr3_nt: .
clone_size: .
d_call: .
j_call: TRBJ1-6
v_call: TRBV7-9

cdr3_aa: CASRRLAGRTDTQYF
cdr3_nt: TGTGCCAGCAGAAGACTAGCGGGTCGCACAGATACGCAGTATTTT
clone_size: many
d_call: TRBD2
j_call: TRBJ2-3
v_call: TRBV6-1